This T cell receptor (beta chain) was captured in a study of cytomegalovirus exposure and HLA in healthy donors. About this clone: No antigen is known for it.

V lost 1 base, J lost 6 bases, and 12 bases lay in between. Germline-derived CDR1 and CDR2 are GTSNPN and SVGIG (reference sequence). This CDR3 is 13 amino acids long. In the PCR, 60 Vbeta and 13 Jbeta primers were used. TCRdb's copy holds only in-frame clones and misses some; the assay was immunoSEQ multiplex PCR. The table lists about 98,000 clones, roughly three quarters of them singletons, with less than 1.5% in the top ten. Study conclusions and caveats: Most of the TCR beta V segments (in an earlier analysis) were productive either about 87% or about 30% of the time.

The source material was PBMCs. The chain employs TRBV30 and TRBJ1-1; D unresolved. The receptor was isolated from a man in his forties in good health and CMV-seronegative. CDR3 sequence (DNA): TGTGCCTGGAGTGCCGTGGCACCACCTGAAGCTTTCTTT. It encodes CAWSAVAPPEAFF.